This TCR beta chain was found in a study of blood T cell repertoires in COVID-19. Study-level background: Acute and convalescent COVID-19 specimens originated in the United States, Italy and Spain. PBMCs, B-cell-depleted T cells, or T cells were the source of the cDNA or gDNA that made up the material.

This CDR3 spans 14 amino acids. The germline gives CDR1 MNHEY, CDR2 SVGAGI. Germline trimming cut 5 bases from V and 7 bases from J; bases unmatched to any gene: 5. Authors' methods: Amplification with reference gene primers provided the estimates of nucleated cell counts. The repertoire was sequenced with immunoSEQ multiplex PCR; TCRdb's copy has only in-frame clones and lacks some. Clone size and V and J calls were adopted from that table, with D and trimming inferred from the DNA. The sample has approximately 260,000 clones; 85% to 90% are singletons. The chain combines TRBV6-5 with TRBJ1-4; 9 bases match TRBD1. The sequenced sample consisted of peripheral blood. This TCR was recovered from a man between 18 and 35 years old with active or convalescent COVID-19. The CDR3 spells CASSPGQGGEKLFF. The CDR3 DNA reads as TGTGCCAGCAGTCCGGGACAGGGTGGTGAAAAACTGTTTTTT.